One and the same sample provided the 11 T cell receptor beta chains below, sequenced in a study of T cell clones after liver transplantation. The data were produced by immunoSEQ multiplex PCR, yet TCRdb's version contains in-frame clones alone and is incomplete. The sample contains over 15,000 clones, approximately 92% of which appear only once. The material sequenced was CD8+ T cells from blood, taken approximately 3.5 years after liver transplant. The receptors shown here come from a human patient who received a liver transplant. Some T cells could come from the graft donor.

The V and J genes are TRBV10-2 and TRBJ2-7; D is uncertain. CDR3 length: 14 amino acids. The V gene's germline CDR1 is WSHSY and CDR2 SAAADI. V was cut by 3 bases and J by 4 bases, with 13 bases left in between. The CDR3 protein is CASSEMGTGYEQYF. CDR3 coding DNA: TGCGCCAGCAGTGAAATGGGTACCGGGTACGAGCAGTACTTC.

The CDR3 here is CASSPPSGAIGANVLTF. The CDR3 DNA follows: TGTGCCAGCAGTCCACCCTCCGGGGCGATAGGGGCCAACGTCCTGACTTTC. V usage is TRBV28 and J usage is TRBJ2-6; D is perhaps TRBD1 or TRBD2 (5 bases each). Trimming pared 5 bases from V and 4 bases from J, leaving 18 bases between. The length of the CDR3 is 17 residues. Germline V gene data show CDR1 as MDHEN and CDR2 as SYDVKM.

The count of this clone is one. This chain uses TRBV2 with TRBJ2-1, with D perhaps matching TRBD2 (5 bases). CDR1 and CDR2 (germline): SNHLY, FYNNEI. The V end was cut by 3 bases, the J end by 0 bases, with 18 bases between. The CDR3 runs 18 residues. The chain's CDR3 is CASSDTRTSSSSYNEQFF. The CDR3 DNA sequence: TGTGCCAGCAGTGACACTAGGACTTCTTCGAGCTCCTACAATGAGCAGTTCTTC.

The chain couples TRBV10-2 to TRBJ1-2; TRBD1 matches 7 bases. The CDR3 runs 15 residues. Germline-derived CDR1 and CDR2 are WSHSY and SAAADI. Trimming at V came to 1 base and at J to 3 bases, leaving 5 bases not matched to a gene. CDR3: CASSEYNTGDYGYTF. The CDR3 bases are TGCGCCAGCAGTGAGTACAATACAGGGGACTATGGCTACACCTTC.

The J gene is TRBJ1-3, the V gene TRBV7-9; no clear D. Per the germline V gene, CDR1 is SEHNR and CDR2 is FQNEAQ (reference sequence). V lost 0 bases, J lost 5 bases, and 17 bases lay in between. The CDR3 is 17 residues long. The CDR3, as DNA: TGTGCCAGCAGCTTAGCCGAGGAGACCCGTACTAGAAACACCATATATTTT. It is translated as CASSLAEETRTRNTIYF.

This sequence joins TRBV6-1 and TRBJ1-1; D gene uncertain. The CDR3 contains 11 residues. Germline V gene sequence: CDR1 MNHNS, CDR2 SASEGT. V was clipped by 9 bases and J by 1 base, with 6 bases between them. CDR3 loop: CASRENTEAFF. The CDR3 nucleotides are TGTGCCAGTAGGGAGAACACTGAAGCTTTCTTT.

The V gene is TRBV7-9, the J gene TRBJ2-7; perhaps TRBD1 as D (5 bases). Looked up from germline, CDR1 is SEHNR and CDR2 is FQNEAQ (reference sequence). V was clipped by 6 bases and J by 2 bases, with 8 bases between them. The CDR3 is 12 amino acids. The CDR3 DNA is TGTGCCAGCAGAGACAGTACCTACGAGCAGTACTTC. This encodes CASRDSTYEQYF.

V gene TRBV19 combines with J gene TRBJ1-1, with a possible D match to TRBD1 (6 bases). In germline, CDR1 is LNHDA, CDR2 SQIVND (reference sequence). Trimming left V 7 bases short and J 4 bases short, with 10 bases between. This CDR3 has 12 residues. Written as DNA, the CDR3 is TGTGCCAGTAAAACAGGGTCCACTGAAGCTTTCTTT. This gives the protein CASKTGSTEAFF.

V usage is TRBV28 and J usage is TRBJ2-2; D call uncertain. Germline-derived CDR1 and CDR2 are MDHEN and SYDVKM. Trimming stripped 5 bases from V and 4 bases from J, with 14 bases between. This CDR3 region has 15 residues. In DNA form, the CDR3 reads TGTGCCAGCAGTACCATAGGTGAAGCCACCGGGGAGCTGTTTTTT. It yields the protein CASSTIGEATGELFF. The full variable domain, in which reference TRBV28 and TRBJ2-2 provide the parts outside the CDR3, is DVKVTQSSRYLVKRTGEKVFLECVQDMDHENMFWYRQDPGLGLRLIYFSYDVKMKEKGDIPEGYSVSREKKERFSLILESASTNQTSMYLCASSTIGEATGELFFGEGSRLTVL.

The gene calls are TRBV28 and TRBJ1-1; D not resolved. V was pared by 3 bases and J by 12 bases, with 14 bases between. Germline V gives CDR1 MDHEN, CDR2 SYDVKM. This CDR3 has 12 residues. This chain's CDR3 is CASSLGGFKTFF. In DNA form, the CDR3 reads TGTGCCAGCAGTTTGGGAGGGTTTAAAACTTTCTTT.

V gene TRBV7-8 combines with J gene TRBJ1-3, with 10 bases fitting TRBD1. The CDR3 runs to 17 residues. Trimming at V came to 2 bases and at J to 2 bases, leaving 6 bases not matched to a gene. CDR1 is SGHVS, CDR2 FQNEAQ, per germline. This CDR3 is CASSLFIGTGAGNTIYF. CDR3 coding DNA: TGTGCCAGCAGCTTATTTATCGGGACAGGGGCTGGAAACACCATATATTTT.